One sample yielded the 5 T cell receptor beta chains listed below, sequenced in a study of post-analysis software for immune sequencing data. General study results and limits: Patients carried roughly five TRBV segments more frequently than controls did, and TRBV5-6, TRBV5-1 and TRBV20-1 were among them.

For these TCRs, the target antigens are not known. Built from TCR beta cDNA, the libraries had unique molecular identifiers in them. TCRdb analysed the PCR reads with MiXCR anew, one entry per CDR3 protein. The sample records 750,000 to 900,000 distinct CDR3 sequences, approximately 44% being singletons. The sequencing input was blood. These TCRs come from a girl under 18 with multiple sclerosis.

This chain joins TRBV20-1 and TRBJ2-4; 10 bases align to TRBD1. This CDR3 region has 15 residues. V shed 3 bases, J shed 3 bases, and the junction held 5 bases outside the gene matches. CDR1 is DFQATT, CDR2 SNEGSKA, per germline (reference sequence). The CDR3 bases are TGCAGTGCTAGGGACAGGGGGTTTGGCAAAAACATTCAGTACTTC. Its translation: CSARDRGFGKNIQYF.

This clonotype occurred a few times. This chain links TRBV7-2 with TRBJ2-5; D uncertain. V was cut by 1 base and J by 4 bases, with 10 bases left in between. The germline V gene has CDR1 SGHTA and CDR2 FQGNSA. The CDR3 spans 14 residues. CDR3 sequence (DNA): TGTGCCAGCAGCTTAGATGGTGCACGAGAGACCCAGTACTTC. This translates into CASSLDGARETQYF.

This clonotype has just a few counts. V is TRBV20-1 and J is TRBJ2-5; D is tentatively TRBD1 or TRBD2 (5 bases each). V was shortened by 0 bases and J by 5 bases, with 16 bases between the two germline ends. CDR3 length: 15 amino acids. Germline CDR1 and CDR2: DFQATT and SNEGSKA (reference sequence). The chain's CDR3 is CSARDEGPGMETQYF. The CDR3 DNA reads as TGCAGTGCTAGAGATGAGGGGCCAGGGATGGAGACCCAGTACTTC.

The chain carries TRBV7-8 and TRBJ2-5; 11 nucleotides line up with TRBD2. Matching the DNA end better, TRBJ2-7 makes the J call doubtful. Germline-derived CDR1 and CDR2 are SGHVS and FQNEAQ. This CDR3 contains 17 residues. The CDR3 here is CASSSPLAGGISYEQYF. The CDR3 DNA follows: TGTGCCAGCAGCTCTCCCCTAGCGGGAGGCATCTCATACGAGCAGTACTTC.

This clonotype came up once. This chain uses TRBV27 with TRBJ2-7; D unclear. V lost 6 bases and J lost 2, with 14 bases in between. Germline values: CDR1 MNHEY, CDR2 SMNVEV (reference sequence). The CDR3 loop spans 14 amino acids. CDR3 protein: CASSLSFGPYEQYF. In DNA form, the CDR3 reads TGTGCCAGCAGCCTCTCCTTCGGTCCCTACGAGCAGTACTTC.